The next 3 T cell receptor beta chains were all read from a single sample in a study of blood T cell repertoires in COVID-19. Libraries were prepared by immunoSEQ multiplex PCR; TCRdb keeps only in-frame clonotypes and omits some of them. The sample lists roughly 32,000 clones; about nine tenths were seen once. Material for sequencing was peripheral blood. The receptors were sampled from a man aged 50-59 years with active or convalescent COVID-19.

The V gene is TRBV5-1, the J gene TRBJ2-3; 11 bases are a match to TRBD2. There are 17 residues in the CDR3. The ends lost 2 bases at V and 0 bases at J; junction bases unmatched: 5. CDR1 is SGHRS and CDR2 is YFSETQ in the germline V gene. CDR3 sequence: CASSLLTSGTSTDTQYF. The CDR3, as DNA: TGCGCCAGCAGCTTACTGACTAGCGGGACCAGCACAGATACGCAGTATTTT.

The V gene is TRBV3-1 (or the pseudogene TRBV3-2), the J gene TRBJ1-5; the D gene is possibly TRBD1 (6 bases). Looked up from germline, CDR1 is LGHDT and CDR2 is YNNKEL (reference sequence). With 0 bases removed from V and 4 bases from J, the gap between germline ends came to 16 bases. The CDR3 is 17 amino acids. The DNA of the CDR3 is TGTGCCAGCAGCCAAGAATGGGACATTGGGGTAAATCAGCCCCAGCATTTT. Translating gives CASSQEWDIGVNQPQHF.

J is TRBJ2-3 and V is TRBV7-9; 7 bases map to TRBD1. The CDR3 is 16 amino acids. The trim removed 1 base at V and 5 bases at J, leaving 9 bases unmatched. The germline CDR1 and CDR2 sequences are SEHNR and FQNEAQ (reference sequence). CDR3 bases: TGTGCCAGCAGCTTAGGACCCGGGACAGCCGAAGATACGCAGTATTTT. Its protein product is CASSLGPGTAEDTQYF.